This TCR beta chain was sequenced for a study of cytomegalovirus exposure and HLA in healthy donors. Study results and limitations: Researchers counted roughly 160 TCR beta chains as cytomegalovirus-associated. Being productive about 87% or about 30% of the time was typical of most TCR beta V segments in an earlier analysis. A later analysis found common viral pathogens apparently linked to several of the most significant clusters.

This clone was observed a handful of times. Its target is not known. The same CDR3 is also encoded by other DNA sequences in this sample. PCR amplification relied on 60 Vbeta primers (plus 13 Jbeta primers). Data came from immunoSEQ multiplex PCR; TCRdb stores just in-frame clones and leaves some out. Of 150,000 or so clones listed, 75% to 85% are singletons. Healthy bone marrow donors formed the donor group. Per germline, CDR1 SGHAT and CDR2 FQNNGV. V lost 7 bases, J lost 5 bases, and 15 bases stayed unmatched. CDR3 length: 16 residues. This rearrangement joins TRBV11-2 to TRBJ2-3; 7 nucleotides align to TRBD2. The sample was PBMCs. The source is a man in his fifties or sixties in good health and CMV-seronegative. DNA for the CDR3: TGTGCCAGCACCCGGGGTCCAGCGGGGTGGGGAGATACGCAGTATTTT. It specifies CASTRGPAGWGDTQYF.